Here is one T cell receptor (beta chain) with its context. The germline V and J ends were trimmed by 5 bases and 2 bases, with 19 bases remaining between them. CDR3 length equals 17 residues. Looked up from germline, CDR1 is SEHNR and CDR2 is FQNEAQ (reference sequence). This specimen belongs to a study of blood T cell repertoires in COVID-19. The overall study: In each case, the material was cDNA or gDNA derived from T cells, B-cell-depleted T cells, or PBMCs.

Per the study methods: Amplification of reference gene primers provided the estimated nucleated cell counts. The repertoire was sequenced with immunoSEQ multiplex PCR; TCRdb's copy has only in-frame clones and lacks some. The DNA gave D and trimming, while V, J and clone size come from that table. The table lists about 220,000 clones, about 84% of them singletons, with around 13% in the top ten. This sequence was found in a human donor in a cohort sampled during active COVID-19. The chain employs TRBV7-9 and TRBJ1-5, with unresolved D. Sequenced input: peripheral blood. CDR3 coding DNA: TGTGCCAGCAGCACGGAGGGTTACGTTGATGGCAATCAGCCCCAGCATTTT. It specifies CASSTEGYVDGNQPQHF.